This entry is about one T cell receptor (beta chain). Its cognate antigen is unknown. These data originate in a study of vaccination effects on CD4 cells after COVID-19. Study-level information: Participants each got two BNT162b2 or mRNA-1273 vaccine doses. Overall study results and limits: There were few convalescent patients in the study and no early post-infection timepoints.

Profiled with immunoSEQ multiplex PCR; TCRdb holds only in-frame clones, not every one. The top ten clones hold 10% to 15% of a sample with around 68,000 clones, about four fifths of them seen once. V was pared by 7 bases and J by 1 base, with 6 bases of the junction left unmatched. This CDR3 contains 15 residues. Looked up from germline, CDR1 is MNHEY and CDR2 is SVGAGI. Ahead of sequencing, the ViraFEST assay grew antigen-specific CD4+ T cells using viral peptide pools. After more than 8 days in culture, the CD4+ T cells were isolated. Nucleocapsid antibodies stayed negative before and after vaccination, showing no earlier SARS-CoV-2 infection.

Here the sequenced sample was CD4+ T cells from PBMCs cultured with SARS-CoV-2 spike peptides, taken before COVID-19 vaccination. The origin of this receptor is a human donor who received a COVID-19 vaccine. The chain combines TRBV6-5 with TRBJ2-7; 11 bases align to TRBD1. The CDR3 is CASTSGTGGSYEQYV. The DNA for the CDR3 is TGTGCCAGCACATCCGGGACAGGGGGTTCCTACGAGCAGTACGTC.